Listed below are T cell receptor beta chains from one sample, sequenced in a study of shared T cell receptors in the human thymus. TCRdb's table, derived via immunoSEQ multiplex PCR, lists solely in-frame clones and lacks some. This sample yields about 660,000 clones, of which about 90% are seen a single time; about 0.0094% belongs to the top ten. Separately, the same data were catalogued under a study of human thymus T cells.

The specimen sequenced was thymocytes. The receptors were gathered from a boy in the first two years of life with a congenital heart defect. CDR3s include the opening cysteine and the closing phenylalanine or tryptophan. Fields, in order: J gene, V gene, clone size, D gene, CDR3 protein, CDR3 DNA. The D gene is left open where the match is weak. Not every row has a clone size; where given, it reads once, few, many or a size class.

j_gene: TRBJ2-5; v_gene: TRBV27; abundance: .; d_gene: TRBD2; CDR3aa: CASSCGGGSTPETQYF; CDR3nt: TGTGCCAGCAGTTGTGGGGGAGGGAGTACTCCAGAGACCCAGTACTTC
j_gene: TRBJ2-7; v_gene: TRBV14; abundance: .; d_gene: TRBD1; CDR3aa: CASSQDLRTGVHEQYF; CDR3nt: TGTGCCAGCAGCCAAGATCTTAGGACAGGGGTCCACGAGCAGTACTTC
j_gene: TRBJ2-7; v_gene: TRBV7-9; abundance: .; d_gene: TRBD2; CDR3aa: CASSHPRASGYPRYEQYF; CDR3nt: TGTGCCAGCAGCCACCCACGGGCTAGCGGTTACCCCAGATACGAGCAGTACTTC
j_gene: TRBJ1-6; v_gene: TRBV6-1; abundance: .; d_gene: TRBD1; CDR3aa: CASSRQGAESPLHF; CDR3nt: TGTGCCAGCAGCAGACAGGGGGCTGAATCACCCCTCCACTTT
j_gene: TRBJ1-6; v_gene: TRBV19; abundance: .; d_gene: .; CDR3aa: CASSGGQQNSPLHF; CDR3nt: TGTGCCAGTAGTGGTGGACAGCAGAATTCACCCCTCCACTTT
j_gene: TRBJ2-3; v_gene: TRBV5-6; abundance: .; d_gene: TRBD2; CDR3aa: CASSSTSGSPTDTQYF; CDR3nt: TGTGCCAGCAGCTCCACTAGCGGGAGCCCCACAGATACGCAGTATTTT
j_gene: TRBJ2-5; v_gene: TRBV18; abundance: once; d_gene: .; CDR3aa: CASSPPPTAKETQYF; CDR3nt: TGTGCCAGCTCACCCCCGCCGACAGCTAAAGAGACCCAGTACTTC
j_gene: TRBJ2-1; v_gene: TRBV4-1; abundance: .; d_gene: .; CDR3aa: CASSHETGIPHNEQFF; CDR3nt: TGCGCCAGCAGCCACGAGACAGGTATCCCACACAATGAGCAGTTCTTC
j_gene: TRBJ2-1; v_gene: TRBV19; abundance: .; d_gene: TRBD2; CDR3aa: CASSKTSGGPLYPMDEQFF; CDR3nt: TGTGCCAGTAGTAAAACTAGCGGGGGGCCCCTTTATCCAATGGATGAGCAGTTCTTC
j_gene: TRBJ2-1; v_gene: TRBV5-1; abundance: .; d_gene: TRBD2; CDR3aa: CASRGLVIGDEQFF; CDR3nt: TGCGCCAGCAGAGGACTAGTCATCGGGGATGAGCAGTTCTTC
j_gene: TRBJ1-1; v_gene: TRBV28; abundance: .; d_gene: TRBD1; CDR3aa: CASSLRDRRTEAFF; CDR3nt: TGTGCCAGCAGTTTAAGGGACAGGCGCACTGAAGCTTTCTTT
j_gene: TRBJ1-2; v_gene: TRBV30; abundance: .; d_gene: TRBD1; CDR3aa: CAWGGPHPRGTAKKGYTF; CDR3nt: TGTGCCTGGGGGGGTCCCCACCCCCGGGGGACAGCCAAAAAGGGCTACACCTTC
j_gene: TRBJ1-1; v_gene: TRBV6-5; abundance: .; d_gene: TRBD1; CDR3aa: CASSKGTGQRIEAFF; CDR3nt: TGTGCCAGCAGTAAGGGGACAGGCCAGCGCATTGAAGCTTTCTTT
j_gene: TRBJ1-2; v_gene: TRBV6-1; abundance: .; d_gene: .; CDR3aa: CASSERVREDGYTF; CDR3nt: TGTGCCAGCAGTGAAAGAGTCAGGGAGGATGGCTACACCTTC
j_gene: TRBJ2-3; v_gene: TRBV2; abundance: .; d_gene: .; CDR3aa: CASSASVGTRGGTDTQYF; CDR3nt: TGTGCCAGCAGTGCCTCCGTCGGGACAAGGGGAGGCACAGATACGCAGTATTTT
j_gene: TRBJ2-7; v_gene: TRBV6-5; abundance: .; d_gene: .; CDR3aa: CASSLRQDSYEQYF; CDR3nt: TGTGCCAGCAGTTTGAGACAGGACTCCTACGAGCAGTACTTC
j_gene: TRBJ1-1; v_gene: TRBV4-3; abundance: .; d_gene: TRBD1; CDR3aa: CASSLNPGTGAFF; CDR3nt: TGCGCCAGCAGCCTAAATCCCGGGACAGGAGCTTTCTTT
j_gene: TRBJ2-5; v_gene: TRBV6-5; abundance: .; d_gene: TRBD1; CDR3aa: CASSPDRGKTQYF; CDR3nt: TGTGCCAGCAGTCCCGACAGGGGAAAGACCCAGTACTTC
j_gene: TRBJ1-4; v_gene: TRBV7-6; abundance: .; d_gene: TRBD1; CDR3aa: CASTPRDREANEKLFF; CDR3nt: TGTGCCAGCACCCCCCGGGACAGGGAGGCTAATGAAAAACTGTTTTTT
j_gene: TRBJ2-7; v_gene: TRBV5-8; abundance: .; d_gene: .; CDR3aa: CASSSRGYEQYF; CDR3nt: TGTGCCAGCAGCTCCAGGGGCTACGAGCAGTACTTC
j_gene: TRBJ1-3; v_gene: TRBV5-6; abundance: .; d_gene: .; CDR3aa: CASSLHPRGNSGNTIYF; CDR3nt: TGTGCCAGCAGCTTGCACCCCCGGGGTAACTCTGGAAACACCATATATTTT
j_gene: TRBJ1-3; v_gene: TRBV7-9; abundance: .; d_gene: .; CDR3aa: CASSPMTGQNTIYF; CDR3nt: TGTGCCAGCAGCCCAATGACAGGTCAAAACACCATATATTTT
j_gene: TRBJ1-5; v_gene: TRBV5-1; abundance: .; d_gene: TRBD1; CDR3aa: CASNTSNRGINQPQHF; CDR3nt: TGCGCCAGCAATACTTCCAACAGGGGTATCAATCAGCCCCAGCATTTT
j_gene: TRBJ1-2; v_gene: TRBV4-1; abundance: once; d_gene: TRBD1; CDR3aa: CASSQALGGTVDGYTF; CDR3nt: TGCGCCAGCAGCCAAGCCCTAGGAGGGACAGTTGATGGCTACACCTTC
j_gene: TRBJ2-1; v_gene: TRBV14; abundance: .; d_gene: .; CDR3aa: CASSQGGGNFNEQFF; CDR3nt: TGTGCCAGCAGCCAAGGAGGGGGTAACTTCAATGAGCAGTTCTTC
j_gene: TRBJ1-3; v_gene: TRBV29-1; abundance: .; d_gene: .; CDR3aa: CSVEGGGSGNTIYF; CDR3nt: TGCAGCGTTGAAGGGGGGGGCTCTGGAAACACCATATATTTT
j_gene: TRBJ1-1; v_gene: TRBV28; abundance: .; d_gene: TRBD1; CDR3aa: CASSCGQGASRTEAFF; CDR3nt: TGTGCCAGCAGCTGCGGACAGGGGGCCAGCAGGACTGAAGCTTTCTTT
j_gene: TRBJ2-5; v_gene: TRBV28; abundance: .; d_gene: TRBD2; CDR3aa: CASSPDWGGQETQYF; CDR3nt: TGTGCCAGCAGCCCGGACTGGGGGGGACAAGAGACCCAGTACTTC
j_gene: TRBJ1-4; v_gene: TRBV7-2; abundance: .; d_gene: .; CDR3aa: CASSLVEGEKLFF; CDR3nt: TGTGCCAGCAGCTTAGTAGAGGGTGAAAAACTGTTTTTT
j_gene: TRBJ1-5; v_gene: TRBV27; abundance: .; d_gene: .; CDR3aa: CASSRTARRQPQHF; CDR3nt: TGTGCCAGCAGCCGTACGGCGAGGCGTCAGCCCCAGCATTTT
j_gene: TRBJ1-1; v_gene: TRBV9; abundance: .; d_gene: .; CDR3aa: CASSVDSEEAEAFF; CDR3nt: TGTGCCAGCAGCGTAGACTCGGAGGAGGCTGAAGCTTTCTTT
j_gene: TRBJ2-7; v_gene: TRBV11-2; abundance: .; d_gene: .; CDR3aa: CASSLWLAYEQYF; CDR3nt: TGTGCCAGCAGCTTATGGCTAGCCTACGAGCAGTACTTC
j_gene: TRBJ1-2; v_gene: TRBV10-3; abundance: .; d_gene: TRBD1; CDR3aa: CAISDWTGPNYGYTF; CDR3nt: TGTGCCATCAGTGATTGGACAGGGCCCAACTATGGCTACACCTTC
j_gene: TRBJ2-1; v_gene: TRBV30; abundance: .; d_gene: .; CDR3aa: CAWGGANYNEQFF; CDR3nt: TGTGCCTGGGGAGGGGCCAATTACAATGAGCAGTTCTTC
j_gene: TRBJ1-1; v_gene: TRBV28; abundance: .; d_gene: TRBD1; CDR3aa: CASSLGVRDRVTGWAEAFF; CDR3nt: TGTGCCAGCAGTTTAGGGGTTAGGGACAGGGTGACCGGTTGGGCTGAAGCTTTCTTT
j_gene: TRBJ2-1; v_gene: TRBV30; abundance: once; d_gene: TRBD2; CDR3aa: CAWSAPPGGQPYNEQFF; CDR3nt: TGTGCCTGGAGTGCCCCCCCGGGAGGGCAGCCCTACAATGAGCAGTTCTTC